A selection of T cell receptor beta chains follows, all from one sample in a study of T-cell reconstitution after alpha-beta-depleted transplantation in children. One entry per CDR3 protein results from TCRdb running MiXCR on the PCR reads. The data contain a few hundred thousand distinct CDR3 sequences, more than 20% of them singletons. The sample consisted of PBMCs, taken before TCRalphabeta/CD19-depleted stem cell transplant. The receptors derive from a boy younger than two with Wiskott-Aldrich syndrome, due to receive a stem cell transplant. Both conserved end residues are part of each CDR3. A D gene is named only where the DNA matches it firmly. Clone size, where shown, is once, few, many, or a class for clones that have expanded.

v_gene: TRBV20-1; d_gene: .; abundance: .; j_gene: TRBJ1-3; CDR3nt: TGCAGTGCTAGTCCAGGGCAGGCTGGAAACACCATATATTTT; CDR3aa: CSASPGQAGNTIYF
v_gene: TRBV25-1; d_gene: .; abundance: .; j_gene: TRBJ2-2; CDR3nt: TGTGCCAGCAGTGAATACAGGGACCACACCGGGGAGCTGTTTTTT; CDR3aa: CASSEYRDHTGELFF
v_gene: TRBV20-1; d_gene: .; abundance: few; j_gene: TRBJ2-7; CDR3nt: TGCAGTGCTAGAGTTGCGGGAAGGAGGATAACCTACGAGCAGTACTTC; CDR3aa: CSARVAGRRITYEQYF
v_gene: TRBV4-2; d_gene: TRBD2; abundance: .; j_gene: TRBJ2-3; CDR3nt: TGTGCCAGCAGCCAAAGGACTAGCGGATTGGATACGCAGTATTTT; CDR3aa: CASSQRTSGLDTQYF
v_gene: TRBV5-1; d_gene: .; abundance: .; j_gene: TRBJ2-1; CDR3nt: TGCGCCAGCAGCTCAACAGGGCAAGTCTCCTACAATGAGCAGTTCTTC; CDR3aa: CASSSTGQVSYNEQFF
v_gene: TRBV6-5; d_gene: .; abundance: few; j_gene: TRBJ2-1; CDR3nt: TGTGCCAGCAGTTACTCACCGGGGACTGCGTTTCTTGAGCAGTTCTTC; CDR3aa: CASSYSPGTAFLEQFF
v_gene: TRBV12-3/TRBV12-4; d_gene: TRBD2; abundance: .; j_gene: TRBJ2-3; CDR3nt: TGTGCCAGCAGTTTAGGCGGGAGGTCCCTCCGCACAGATACGCAGTATTTT; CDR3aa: CASSLGGRSLRTDTQYF
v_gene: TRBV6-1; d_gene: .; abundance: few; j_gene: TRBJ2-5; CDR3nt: TGTGCCAGCAGTCGGGGGTTAGAGACCCAGTACTTC; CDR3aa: CASSRGLETQYF
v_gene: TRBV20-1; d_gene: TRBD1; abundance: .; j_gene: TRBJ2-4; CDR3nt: TGCAGTACAACTAGGACAGGGGGATCGACGAACATTCAGTACTTC; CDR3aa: CSTTRTGGSTNIQYF
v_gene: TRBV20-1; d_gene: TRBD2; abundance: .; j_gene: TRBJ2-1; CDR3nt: TGCAGTGCTGACCAATATAGCGGGGGCTCCTACAATGAGCAGTTCTTC; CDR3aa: CSADQYSGGSYNEQFF
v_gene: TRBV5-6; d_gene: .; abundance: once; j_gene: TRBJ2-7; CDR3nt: TGTGCCAGCACCTTTCGAGGGGAAATCCACTCCTACGAGCAGTACTTC; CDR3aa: CASTFRGEIHSYEQYF
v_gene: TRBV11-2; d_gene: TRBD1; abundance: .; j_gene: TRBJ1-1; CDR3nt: TGTGCCAGCAGCTTAAAAGGGACAGCGAACACTGAAGCTTTCTTT; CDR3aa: CASSLKGTANTEAFF
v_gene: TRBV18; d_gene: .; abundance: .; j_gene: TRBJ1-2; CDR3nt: TGTGCCAGCTCACCGGTCGTTTTAGGTGGCTACACCTTC; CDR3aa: CASSPVVLGGYTF
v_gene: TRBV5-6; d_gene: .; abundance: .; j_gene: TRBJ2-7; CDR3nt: TGTGCCAGCAGCTTGGGGACAAGTAACGAGCAGTACTTC; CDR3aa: CASSLGTSNEQYF
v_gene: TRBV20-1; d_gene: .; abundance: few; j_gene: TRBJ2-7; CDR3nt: TGCAGTGCTAGAAGCAGGGACTACGAGCAGTACTTC; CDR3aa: CSARSRDYEQYF
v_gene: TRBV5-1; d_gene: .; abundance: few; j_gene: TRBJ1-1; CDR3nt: TGCGCCAGCAGCTTGACAGGGCCGAACACTGAAGCTTTCTTT; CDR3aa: CASSLTGPNTEAFF
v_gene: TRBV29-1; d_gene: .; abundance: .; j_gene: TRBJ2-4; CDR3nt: TGCAGCGTTTTGGAACAGGGATACAAAAACATTCAGTACTTC; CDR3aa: CSVLEQGYKNIQYF
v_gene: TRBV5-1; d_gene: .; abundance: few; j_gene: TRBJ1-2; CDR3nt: TGCGCCAGCAGCTGGCCCGGGACAAACTATGGCTACACCTTC; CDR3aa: CASSWPGTNYGYTF
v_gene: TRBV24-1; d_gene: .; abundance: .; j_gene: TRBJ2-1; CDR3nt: TGTGCCACCAGTGACCGAGCTAATGAGCAGTTCTTC; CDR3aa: CATSDRANEQFF
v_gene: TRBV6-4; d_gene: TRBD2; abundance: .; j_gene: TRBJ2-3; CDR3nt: TGTGCCAGCAGTGCCTGGACTAGCGGAAGCACAGATACGCAGTATTTT; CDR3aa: CASSAWTSGSTDTQYF
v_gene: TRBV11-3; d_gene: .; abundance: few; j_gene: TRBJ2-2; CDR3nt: TGTGCCAGCAGCCGTTCAGGGTGGGAGCTGTTTTTT; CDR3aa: CASSRSGWELFF
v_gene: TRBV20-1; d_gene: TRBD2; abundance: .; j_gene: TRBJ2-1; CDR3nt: TGCAGTGCTAGTCCTAGCGGGAGGCTGTATGAGCAGTTCTTC; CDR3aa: CSASPSGRLYEQFF
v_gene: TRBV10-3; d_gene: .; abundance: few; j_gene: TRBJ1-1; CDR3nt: TGTGCCATCAGTTACGACCGGGCCGCATTGAACACTGAAGCTTTCTTT; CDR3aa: CAISYDRAALNTEAFF
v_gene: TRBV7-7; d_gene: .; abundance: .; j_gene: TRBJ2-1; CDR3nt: TGTGCCAGCAGCGAGAGCGTTGGGTCCTACAATGAGCAGTTCTTC; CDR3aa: CASSESVGSYNEQFF
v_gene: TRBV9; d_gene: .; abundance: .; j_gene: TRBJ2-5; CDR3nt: TGTGCCAGCAGCGATAGCGGAGGGGGAGAGACCCAGTACTTC; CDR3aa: CASSDSGGGETQYF
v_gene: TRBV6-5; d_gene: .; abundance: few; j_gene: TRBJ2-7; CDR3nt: TGTGCCAGCAGTTACTCAGGGGCGGGAAGGCACGAGCAGTACTTC; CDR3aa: CASSYSGAGRHEQYF
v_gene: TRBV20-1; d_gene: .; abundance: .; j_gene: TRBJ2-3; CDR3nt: TGCAGTGCGCCGGGAGATCGGGCAGATACGCAGTATTTT; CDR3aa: CSAPGDRADTQYF
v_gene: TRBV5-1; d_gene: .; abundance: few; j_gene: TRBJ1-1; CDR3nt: TGCGCCAGCAGCAAAGACACAGCGAACACTGAAGCTTTCTTT; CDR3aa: CASSKDTANTEAFF
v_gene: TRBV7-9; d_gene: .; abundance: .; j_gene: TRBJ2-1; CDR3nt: TGTGCCAGCAGCCGGGAGCACGGGCACAATGAGCAGTTCTTC; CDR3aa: CASSREHGHNEQFF
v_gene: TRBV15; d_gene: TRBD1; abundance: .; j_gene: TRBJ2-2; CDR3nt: TGTGCCACCAGCGAGGACAGGGCCACCGGGGAGCTGTTTTTT; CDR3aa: CATSEDRATGELFF
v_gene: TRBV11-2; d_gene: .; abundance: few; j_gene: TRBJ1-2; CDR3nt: TGTGCCAGCAGCCAGGGTTTGTACTATGGCTACACCTTC; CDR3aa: CASSQGLYYGYTF
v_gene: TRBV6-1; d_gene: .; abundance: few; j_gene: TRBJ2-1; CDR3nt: TGTGCCAGCCCTCCGGGGGAGCGGTCCTACAATGAGCAGTTCTTC; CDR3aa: CASPPGERSYNEQFF
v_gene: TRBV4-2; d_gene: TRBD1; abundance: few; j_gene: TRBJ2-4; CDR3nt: TGTGCCAGCAGCCAAGAATCCGGGACAGGGGGCGCAGGCATTCAGTACTTC; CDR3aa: CASSQESGTGGAGIQYF
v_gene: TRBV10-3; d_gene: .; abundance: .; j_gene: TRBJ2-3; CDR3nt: TGTGCCATCCGGGACACGAGGAGCACAGATACGCAGTATTTT; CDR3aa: CAIRDTRSTDTQYF
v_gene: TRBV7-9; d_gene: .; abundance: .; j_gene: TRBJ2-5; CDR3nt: TGTGCCAGCAGCTTAGCGCCTCGTAGGGTTGGAGAGACCCAGTACTTC; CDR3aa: CASSLAPRRVGETQYF
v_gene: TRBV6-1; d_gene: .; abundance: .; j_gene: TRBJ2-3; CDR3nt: TGTGCCAGCAGTGTCAACCGGGACTCCGTTCCCCCTTCCACAGATACGCAGTATTTT; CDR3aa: CASSVNRDSVPPSTDTQYF
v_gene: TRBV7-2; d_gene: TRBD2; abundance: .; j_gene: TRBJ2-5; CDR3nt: TGTGCCAGCAGCTTAGCGGGACTAGCGGGAGGGCCTCAAGAGACCCAGTACTTC; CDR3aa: CASSLAGLAGGPQETQYF
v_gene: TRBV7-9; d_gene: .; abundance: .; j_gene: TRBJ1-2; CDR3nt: TGTGCCAGCAGCTTAGTTGGCGACTATGGCTACACCTTC; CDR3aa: CASSLVGDYGYTF
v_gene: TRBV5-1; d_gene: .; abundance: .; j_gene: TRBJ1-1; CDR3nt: TGCGCCAGCAGAAAAGGGGGTACTGAAGCTTTCTTT; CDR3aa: CASRKGGTEAFF
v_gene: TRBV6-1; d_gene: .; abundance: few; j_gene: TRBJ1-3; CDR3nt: TGTGCCAGCAGACACCGGAACTCTGGAAACACCATATATTTT; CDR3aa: CASRHRNSGNTIYF
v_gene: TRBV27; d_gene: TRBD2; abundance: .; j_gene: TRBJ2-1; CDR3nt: TGTGCCAGCAGTTCTTTTACTAGCGGATTCTACAATGAGCAGTTCTTC; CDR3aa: CASSSFTSGFYNEQFF
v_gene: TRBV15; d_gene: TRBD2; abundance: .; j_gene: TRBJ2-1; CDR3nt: TGTGCCACCAGCCGAACCCCGGGACTAGGGGGTGAGCAGTTCTTC; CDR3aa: CATSRTPGLGGEQFF
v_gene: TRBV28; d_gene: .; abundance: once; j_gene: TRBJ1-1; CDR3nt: TGTGCCAGCAGTTTAGACCGACCTCCTCTGAACACTGAAGCTTTCTTT; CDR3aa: CASSLDRPPLNTEAFF
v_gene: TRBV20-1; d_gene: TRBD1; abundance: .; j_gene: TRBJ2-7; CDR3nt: TGCAGTGCGCCGAACAGGGGCTCCTACGAGCAGTACTTC; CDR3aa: CSAPNRGSYEQYF
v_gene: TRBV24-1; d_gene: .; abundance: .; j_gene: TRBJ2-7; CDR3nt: TGTGCCACCAGTGAAACGGGACAAGTTCCTGGCGCGCAGTACTTC; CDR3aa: CATSETGQVPGAQYF
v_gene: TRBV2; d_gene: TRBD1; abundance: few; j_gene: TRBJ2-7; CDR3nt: TGTGCCAGCGGAGGGACAGGGGTCCCCAACGAGCAGTACTTC; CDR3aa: CASGGTGVPNEQYF
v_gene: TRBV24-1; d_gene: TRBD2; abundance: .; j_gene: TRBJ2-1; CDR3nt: TGTGCCACCAGTGCAGCCCCGCGGACTAGCGGGAAGAGTGGCAATGAGCAGTTCTTC; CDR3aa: CATSAAPRTSGKSGNEQFF
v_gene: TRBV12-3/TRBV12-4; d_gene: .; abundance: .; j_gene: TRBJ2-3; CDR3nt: TGTGCCAGCAGTGTACAGGGCCCCCACACAGATACGCAGTATTTT; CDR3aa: CASSVQGPHTDTQYF
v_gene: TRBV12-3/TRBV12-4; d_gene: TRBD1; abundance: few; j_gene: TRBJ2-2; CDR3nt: TGTGCCAGCAGTTGGACAGGGGGCACCGGGGAGCTGTTTTTT; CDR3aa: CASSWTGGTGELFF
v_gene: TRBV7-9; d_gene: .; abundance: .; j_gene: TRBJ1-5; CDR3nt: TGTGCCAGCACCCGAGGGGGGGACCCTCAGCCCCAGCATTTT; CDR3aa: CASTRGGDPQPQHF
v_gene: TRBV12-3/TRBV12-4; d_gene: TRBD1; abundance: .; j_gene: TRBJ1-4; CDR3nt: TGTGCCAGCAGGGCAGGGGGCTACGAAAAACTGTTTTTT; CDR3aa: CASRAGGYEKLFF
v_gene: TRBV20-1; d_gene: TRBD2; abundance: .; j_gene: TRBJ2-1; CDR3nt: TGCAGTGCTAGAGTGGCTAGCGGGATCGACAATGAGCAGTTCTTC; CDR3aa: CSARVASGIDNEQFF
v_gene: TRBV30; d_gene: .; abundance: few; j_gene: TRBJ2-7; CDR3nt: TGTGCCTGGAGTGTACTCCACACCTACGAGCAGTACTTC; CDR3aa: CAWSVLHTYEQYF
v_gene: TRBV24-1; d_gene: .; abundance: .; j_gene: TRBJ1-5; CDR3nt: TGTGCCACCAGTGATGACGACTTTGCTCAGCCCCAGCATTTT; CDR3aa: CATSDDDFAQPQHF
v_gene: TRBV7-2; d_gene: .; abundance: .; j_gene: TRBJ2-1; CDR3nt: TGTGCCAGCAGCCGAACGCCCGGGACCGTCAATGAGCAGTTCTTC; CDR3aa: CASSRTPGTVNEQFF
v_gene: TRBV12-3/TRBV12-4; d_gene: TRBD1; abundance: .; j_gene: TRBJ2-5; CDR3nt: TGTGCCAGCAGCCAAACAGGGACAGGGTTCGGGGAGACCCAGTACTTC; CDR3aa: CASSQTGTGFGETQYF
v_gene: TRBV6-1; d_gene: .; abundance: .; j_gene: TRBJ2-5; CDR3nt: TGTGCCAGCAGGCCCGGGTCGATGAGAGAGACCCAGTACTTC; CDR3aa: CASRPGSMRETQYF
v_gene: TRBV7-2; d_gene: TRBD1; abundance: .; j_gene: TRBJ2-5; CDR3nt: TGTGCCAGCAGCTTAGTGGGGACAGGACAAGAGACCCAGTACTTC; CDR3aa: CASSLVGTGQETQYF
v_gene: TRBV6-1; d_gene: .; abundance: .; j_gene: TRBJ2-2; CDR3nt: TGTGCCAGCAAATTCGGGGGAGGCGTGAACACCGGGGAGCTGTTTTTT; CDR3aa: CASKFGGGVNTGELFF